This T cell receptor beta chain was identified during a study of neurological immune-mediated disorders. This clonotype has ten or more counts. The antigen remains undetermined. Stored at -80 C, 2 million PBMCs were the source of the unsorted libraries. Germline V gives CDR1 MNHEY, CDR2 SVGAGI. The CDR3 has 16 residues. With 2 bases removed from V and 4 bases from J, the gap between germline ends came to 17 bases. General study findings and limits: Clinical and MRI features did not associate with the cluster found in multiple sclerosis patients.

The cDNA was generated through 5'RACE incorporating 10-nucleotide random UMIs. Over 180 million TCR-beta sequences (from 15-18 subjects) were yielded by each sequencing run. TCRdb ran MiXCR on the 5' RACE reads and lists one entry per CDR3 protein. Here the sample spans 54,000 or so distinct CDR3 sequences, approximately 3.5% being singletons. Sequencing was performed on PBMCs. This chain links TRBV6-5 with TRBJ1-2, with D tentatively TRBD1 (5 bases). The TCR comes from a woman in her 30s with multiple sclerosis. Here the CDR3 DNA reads TGTGCCAGCAGTTACGGTCAGGGAGGGGCGGGCTATGGCTACACCTTC. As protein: CASSYGQGGAGYGYTF.